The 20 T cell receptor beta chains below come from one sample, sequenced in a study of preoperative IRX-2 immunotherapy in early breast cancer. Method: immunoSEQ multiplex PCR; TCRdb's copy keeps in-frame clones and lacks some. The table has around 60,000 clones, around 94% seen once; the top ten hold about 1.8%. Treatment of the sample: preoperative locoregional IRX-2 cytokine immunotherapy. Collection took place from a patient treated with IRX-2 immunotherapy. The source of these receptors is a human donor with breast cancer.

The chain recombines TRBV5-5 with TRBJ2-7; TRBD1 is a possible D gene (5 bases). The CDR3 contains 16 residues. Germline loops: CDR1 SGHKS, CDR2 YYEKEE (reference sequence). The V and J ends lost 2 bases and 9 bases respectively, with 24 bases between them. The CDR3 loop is CASSFTPDSRYELQYF. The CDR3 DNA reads TGTGCCAGCAGCTTCACCCCTGACAGTCGTTACGAGTTGCAGTACTTC.

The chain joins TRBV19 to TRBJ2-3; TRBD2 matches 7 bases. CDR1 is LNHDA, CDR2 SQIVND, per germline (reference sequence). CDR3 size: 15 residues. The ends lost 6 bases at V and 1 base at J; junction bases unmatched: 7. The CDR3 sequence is CASSETSFRTDTQYF. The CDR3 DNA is TGTGCCAGTAGCGAGACTAGCTTCCGCACAGATACGCAGTATTTT.

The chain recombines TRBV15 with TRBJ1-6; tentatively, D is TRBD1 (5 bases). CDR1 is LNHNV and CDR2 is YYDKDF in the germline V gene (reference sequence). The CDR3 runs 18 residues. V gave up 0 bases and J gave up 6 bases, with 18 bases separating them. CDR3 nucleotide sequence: TGTGCCACCAGCAGAGATCCTATCGCCAGGGTAGTTAATTCACCCCTCCACTTT. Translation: CATSRDPIARVVNSPLHF.

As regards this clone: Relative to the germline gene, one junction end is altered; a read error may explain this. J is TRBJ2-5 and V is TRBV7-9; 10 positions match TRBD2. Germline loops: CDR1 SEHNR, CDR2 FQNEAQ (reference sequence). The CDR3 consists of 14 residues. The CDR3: CASTLAGGEETQYF. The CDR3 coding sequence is TGTGCCAGCACCTTAGCGGGGGGTGAAGAGACCCAGTACTTC. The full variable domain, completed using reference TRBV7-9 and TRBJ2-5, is DTGVSQNPRHKITKRGQNVTFRCDPISEHNRLYWYRQTLGQGPEFLTYFQNEAQLEKSRLLSDRFSAERPKGSFSTLEIQRTEQGDSAMYLCASTLAGGEETQYFGPGTRLLVL.

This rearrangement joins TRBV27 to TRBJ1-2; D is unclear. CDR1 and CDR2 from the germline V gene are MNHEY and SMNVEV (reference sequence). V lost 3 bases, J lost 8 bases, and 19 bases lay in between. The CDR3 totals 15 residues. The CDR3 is CASSFNPSSGLGYTF. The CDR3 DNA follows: TGTGCCAGCAGTTTTAACCCGTCGAGCGGGCTAGGCTACACCTTC.

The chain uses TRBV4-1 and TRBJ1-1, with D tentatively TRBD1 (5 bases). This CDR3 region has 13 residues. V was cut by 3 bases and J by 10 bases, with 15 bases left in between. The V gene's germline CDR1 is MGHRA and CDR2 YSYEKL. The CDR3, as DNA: TGCGCCAGCAGCCAGCTCGCAGGGCCTGCAGCTTTCTTT. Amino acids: CASSQLAGPAAFF.

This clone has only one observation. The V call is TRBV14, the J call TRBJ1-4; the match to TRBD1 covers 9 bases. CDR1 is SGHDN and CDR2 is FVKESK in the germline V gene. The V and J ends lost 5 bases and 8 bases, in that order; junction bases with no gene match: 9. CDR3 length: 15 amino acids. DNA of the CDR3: TGTGCCAGCAGCTCTATGGGACAGGGACGAGAAAAACTGTTTTTT. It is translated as CASSSMGQGREKLFF.

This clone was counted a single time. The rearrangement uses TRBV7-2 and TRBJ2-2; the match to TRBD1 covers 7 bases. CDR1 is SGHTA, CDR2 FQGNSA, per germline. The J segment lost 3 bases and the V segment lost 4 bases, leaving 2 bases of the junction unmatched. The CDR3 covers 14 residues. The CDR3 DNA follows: TGTGCCAGCAGCTCGGGACAGCACACCGGGGAGCTGTTTTTT. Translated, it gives CASSSGQHTGELFF.

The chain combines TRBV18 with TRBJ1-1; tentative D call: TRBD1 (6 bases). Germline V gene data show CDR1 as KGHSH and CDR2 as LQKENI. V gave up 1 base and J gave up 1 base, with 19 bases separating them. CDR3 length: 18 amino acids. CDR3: CASSPRQGHIKPNTEAFF. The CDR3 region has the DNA TGTGCCAGCTCACCACGGCAGGGGCACATAAAACCGAACACTGAAGCTTTCTTT.

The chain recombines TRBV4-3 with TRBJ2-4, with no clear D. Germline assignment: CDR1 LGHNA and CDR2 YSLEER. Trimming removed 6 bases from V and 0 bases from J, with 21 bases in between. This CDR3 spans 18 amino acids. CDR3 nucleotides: TGCGCCAGCAGGCCAGAGCCCTATCCGTCTCTAGCCAAAAACATTCAGTACTTC. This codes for CASRPEPYPSLAKNIQYF.

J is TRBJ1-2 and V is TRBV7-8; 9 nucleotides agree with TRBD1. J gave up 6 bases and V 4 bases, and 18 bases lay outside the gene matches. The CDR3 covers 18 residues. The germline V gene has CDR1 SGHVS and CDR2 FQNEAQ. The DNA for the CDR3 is TGTGCCAGCAGCTCATATCCCAAACCCAACTACAGGGGGCATGGCTACACCTTC. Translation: CASSSYPKPNYRGHGYTF.

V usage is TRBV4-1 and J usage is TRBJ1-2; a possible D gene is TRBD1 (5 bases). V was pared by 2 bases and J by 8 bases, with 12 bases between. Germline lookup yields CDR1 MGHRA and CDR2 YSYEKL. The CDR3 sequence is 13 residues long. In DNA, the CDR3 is TGCGCCAGCAGCCAACCGGGGGTTAGAGGCTACACCTTC. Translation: CASSQPGVRGYTF.

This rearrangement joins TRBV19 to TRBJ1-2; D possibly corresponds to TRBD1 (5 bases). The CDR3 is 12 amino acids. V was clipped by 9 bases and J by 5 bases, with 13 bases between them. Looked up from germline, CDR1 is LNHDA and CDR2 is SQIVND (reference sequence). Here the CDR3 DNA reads TGTGCCAGCGGGCGGGGGACTTATGGCTACACCTTC. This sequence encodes CASGRGTYGYTF.

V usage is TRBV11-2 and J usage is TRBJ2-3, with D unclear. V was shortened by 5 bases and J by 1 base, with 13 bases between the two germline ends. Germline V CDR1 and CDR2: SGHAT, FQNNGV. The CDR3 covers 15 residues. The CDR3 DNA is TGTGCCAGCAGCCCGGCCCAACCGGGCACAGATACGCAGTATTTT. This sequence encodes CASSPAQPGTDTQYF.

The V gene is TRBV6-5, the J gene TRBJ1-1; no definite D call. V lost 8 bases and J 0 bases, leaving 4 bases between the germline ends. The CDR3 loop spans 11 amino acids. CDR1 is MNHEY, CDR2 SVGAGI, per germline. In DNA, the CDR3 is TGTGCCAGCGTCGTGAACACTGAAGCTTTCTTT. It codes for CASVVNTEAFF.

This CDR3 reads CASSWDGRNEKLFF. CDR3 DNA sequence: TGTGCCAGCAGCTGGGACGGCAGAAATGAAAAACTGTTTTTT. The chain recombines TRBV11-2 with TRBJ1-4; possibly TRBD1 for D (5 bases). The CDR3 length is 14 residues. The V and J ends lost 4 bases and 5 bases respectively, with 11 bases between them. Germline assignment: CDR1 SGHAT and CDR2 FQNNGV.

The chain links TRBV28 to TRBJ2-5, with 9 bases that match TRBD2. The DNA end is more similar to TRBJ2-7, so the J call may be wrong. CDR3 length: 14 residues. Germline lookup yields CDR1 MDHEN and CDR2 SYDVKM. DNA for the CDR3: TGTGCCAGCAGGACTAGCGGAGAGGCCAACGAGCAGTACTTC. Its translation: CASRTSGEANEQYF.

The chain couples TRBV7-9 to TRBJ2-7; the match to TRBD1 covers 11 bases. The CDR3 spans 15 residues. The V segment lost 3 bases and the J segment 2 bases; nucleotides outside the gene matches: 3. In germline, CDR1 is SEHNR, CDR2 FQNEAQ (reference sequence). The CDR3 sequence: CASSFGTGGTYEQYF. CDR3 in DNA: TGTGCCAGCAGCTTCGGGACAGGGGGGACCTACGAGCAGTACTTC. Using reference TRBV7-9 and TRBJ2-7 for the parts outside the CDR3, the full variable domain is DTGVSQNPRHKITKRGQNVTFRCDPISEHNRLYWYRQTLGQGPEFLTYFQNEAQLEKSRLLSDRFSAERPKGSFSTLEIQRTEQGDSAMYLCASSFGTGGTYEQYFGPGTRLTVT.

CDR3 protein: CASSFYEQYF. The CDR3 nucleotides are TGCGCCAGCAGCTTCTACGAGCAGTACTTC. The rearrangement links TRBV5-1 to TRBJ2-7; no definite D call. V lost 2 bases, J lost 3 bases, and 0 bases lay in between. The CDR3 spans 10 residues. Germline-derived CDR1 and CDR2 are SGHRS and YFSETQ.

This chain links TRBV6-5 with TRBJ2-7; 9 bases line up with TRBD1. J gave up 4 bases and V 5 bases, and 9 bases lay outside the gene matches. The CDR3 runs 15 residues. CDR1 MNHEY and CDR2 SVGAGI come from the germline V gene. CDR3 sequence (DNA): TGTGCCAGCAGTGTATCCGGGACAGGGAGGTACGAGCAGTACTTC. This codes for CASSVSGTGRYEQYF.